Below are 30 T cell receptor beta chains sequenced from a single sample in a study of T cells in Graves' hyperthyroidism and ophthalmopathy. Amplification of TCR beta CDR3 regions was performed using RNA transcripts as template. The TCR CDR3 was amplified in a first-round RT-PCR using the HTBI primer set. Using its own MiXCR run on the multiplex PCR reads, TCRdb lists one record per CDR3 protein. The data hold under 500,000 distinct CDR3 sequences, with more than 12% observed a single time. Sequencing used blood. The receptor source for this set is a man in his fifties with Graves' ophthalmopathy.

This clonotype has more than one count but fewer than ten. This rearrangement joins TRBV28 to TRBJ1-1, with a tentative D call TRBD1 (5 bases). The CDR3 runs to 13 residues. V lost 6 bases and J 7 bases, leaving 15 bases between the germline ends. Per germline, CDR1 MDHEN and CDR2 SYDVKM. CDR3 protein: CASRTGTPNEAFF. CDR3 nucleotide sequence: TGTGCCAGCAGGACCGGGACGCCGAATGAAGCTTTCTTT. Full variable domain (remainder filled in from reference TRBV28 and TRBJ1-1): DVKVTQSSRYLVKRTGEKVFLECVQDMDHENMFWYRQDPGLGLRLIYFSYDVKMKEKGDIPEGYSVSREKKERFSLILESASTNQTSMYLCASRTGTPNEAFFGQGTRLTVV.

In its sample, this clonotype was seen many times. The chain carries TRBV7-9 and TRBJ2-1; perhaps TRBD2 as D (5 bases). CDR3 length: 15 residues. Germline assignment: CDR1 SEHNR and CDR2 FQNEAQ (reference sequence). Trimming cost V 6 bases and J 0 bases, with 12 bases left between them. CDR3 amino acids: CASSRSGSSYNEQFF. CDR3 nucleotides: TGTGCCAGCAGTAGGAGTGGGAGCTCCTACAATGAGCAGTTCTTC.

This clonotype was observed at least ten times. The chain combines TRBV30 with TRBJ2-4, with 8 bases aligning to TRBD1. CDR3 length: 12 residues. With 5 bases clipped from V and 8 bases from J, the junction kept 5 bases outside the gene matches. Looked up from germline, CDR1 is GTSNPN and CDR2 is SVGIG (reference sequence). The CDR3 DNA is TGTGCCTGGGACAGGGGAAGTGACATTCAGTACTTC. Amino acids: CAWDRGSDIQYF.

This clonotype was observed a few times. The V call is TRBV14, the J call TRBJ1-1; the D is unclear. Per the germline V gene, CDR1 is SGHDN and CDR2 is FVKESK. Trimming pared 1 base from V and 7 bases from J, leaving 10 bases between. This CDR3 has 13 residues. The CDR3 is CASSQGGRHEAFF. The CDR3 DNA is TGTGCCAGCAGCCAAGGAGGACGGCATGAAGCTTTCTTT.

This chain connects TRBV2 to TRBJ2-5, with D uncertain. Trimming removed 5 bases at V and 1 base at J, with 8 bases between. Germline V gives CDR1 SNHLY, CDR2 FYNNEI. The CDR3 is made up of 13 amino acids. CDR3 DNA sequence: TGTGCCAGCAGTTGGGTAGGCCAAGAGACCCAGTACTTC. Amino acid sequence: CASSWVGQETQYF. Combining the CDR3 with reference TRBV2 and TRBJ2-5 gives the whole variable domain EPEVTQTPSHQVTQMGQEVILRCVPISNHLYFYWYRQILGQKVEFLVSFYNNEISEKSEIFDDQFSVERPDGSNFTLKIRSTKLEDSAMYFCASSWVGQETQYFGPGTRLLVL.

V usage is TRBV29-1 and J usage is TRBJ2-1; no firm D call. V gave up 3 bases and J gave up 7 bases, with 7 bases separating them. The V gene's germline CDR1 is SQVTM and CDR2 ANQGSEA. This CDR3 spans 11 amino acids. The CDR3 DNA reads TGCAGCGTTGATCGACGGAATGAGCAGTTCTTC. Protein sequence: CSVDRRNEQFF.

This chain's CDR3 is CASGGPTGGSGREQYF. In DNA, the CDR3 is TGTGCCAGCGGGGGCCCAACAGGCGGGAGCGGCCGCGAGCAGTACTTC. The rearrangement joins TRBV27 to TRBJ2-7, with a tentative D call TRBD2 (7 bases). The CDR3 covers 16 residues. Trimming left V 8 bases short and J 6 bases short, with 26 bases between. CDR1 is MNHEY, CDR2 SMNVEV, per germline (reference sequence).

The count of this clonotype is one. This sequence joins TRBV5-1 and TRBJ2-1; D is possibly TRBD2 (6 bases). Germline values: CDR1 SGHRS, CDR2 YFSETQ. The CDR3 has 14 amino acids. Deletions cut 2 bases from V and 7 bases from J, with 13 bases between. The CDR3 reads CASSFSGDWNEQFF. CDR3 nucleotides: TGCGCCAGCAGCTTCTCGGGAGATTGGAATGAGCAGTTCTTC.

This clonotype has ten or more counts. The rearrangement joins TRBV20-1 to TRBJ1-2; weak D call: TRBD1 (5 bases). V lost 2 bases to trimming and J lost 8 bases, with 9 bases between them. The germline CDR1 and CDR2 sequences are DFQATT and SNEGSKA (reference sequence). The CDR3 sequence is 11 residues long. The CDR3 is CSARPGGGYTF. The CDR3 nucleotides read TGCAGTGCTAGACCTGGGGGGGGCTACACCTTC.

This clonotype was seen only a few times. This sequence joins TRBV6-2 or TRBV6-3 and TRBJ1-5, with D uncertain. V gave up 0 bases and J gave up 4 bases, with 10 bases separating them. CDR1 MNHEY and CDR2 SVGEGT come from the germline V gene. CDR3 length: 15 amino acids. The CDR3 reads CASSYSRGLNQPQHF. CDR3 sequence (DNA): TGTGCCAGCAGTTACTCCAGAGGCCTAAATCAGCCCCAGCATTTT.

This clonotype was counted between two and nine times. The chain is built from TRBV28 and TRBJ2-4; weak D call: TRBD1 (5 bases). The CDR3 contains 18 residues. Trimming pared 2 bases from V and 0 bases from J, leaving 17 bases between. The germline V gene has CDR1 MDHEN and CDR2 SYDVKM. This chain's CDR3 is CASSLRVWGVLAKNIQYF. The CDR3 DNA reads TGTGCCAGCAGTTTAAGGGTATGGGGCGTACTAGCCAAAAACATTCAGTACTTC. Full variable domain (missing parts from reference TRBV28 and TRBJ2-4): DVKVTQSSRYLVKRTGEKVFLECVQDMDHENMFWYRQDPGLGLRLIYFSYDVKMKEKGDIPEGYSVSREKKERFSLILESASTNQTSMYLCASSLRVWGVLAKNIQYFGAGTRLSVL.

This clonotype occurred many times. The chain is built from TRBV20-1 and TRBJ2-7; 8 bases line up with TRBD2. The CDR3 extends over 15 amino acids. The junction had 9 bases not matched to a gene; V was cut back by 5 bases and J by 0 bases. The V gene's germline CDR1 is DFQATT and CDR2 SNEGSKA (reference sequence). CDR3 coding DNA: TGCAGTGCTGATCGACTAGCGCCGAGCTCCTACGAGCAGTACTTC. Translated, it gives CSADRLAPSSYEQYF.

There are many counts of this clonotype. V and J are TRBV5-1 and TRBJ2-1, with TRBD1 matching 7 bases. The CDR3 is made up of 15 amino acids. Trimming took 1 base from V and 5 from J; bases not matched to a gene: 6. Per the germline V gene, CDR1 is SGHRS and CDR2 is YFSETQ. The CDR3 coding sequence is TGCGCCAGCAGCTTGATGGGGGACAGAAACAATGAGCAGTTCTTC. Translated, it gives CASSLMGDRNNEQFF.

The chain links TRBV13 to TRBJ2-4; tentative D call: TRBD1 (5 bases). Trimming stripped 4 bases from V and 6 bases from J, with 13 bases between. The germline CDR1 and CDR2 sequences are PRHDT and FYEKMQ (reference sequence). This CDR3 has 14 residues. CDR3 DNA sequence: TGTGCCAGCAGCTACCGAGATACAGGAAACATTCAGTACTTC. As protein: CASSYRDTGNIQYF.

In its sample, this clonotype was seen many times. V gene TRBV5-4 combines with J gene TRBJ1-1; D perhaps matches TRBD1 (6 bases). There are 16 residues in the CDR3. V was cut by 0 bases and J by 4 bases, with 16 bases left in between. In germline, CDR1 is SGHNT, CDR2 YYREEE (reference sequence). CDR3 in amino acids: CASSLALGGPGTEAFF. Here the CDR3 DNA reads TGTGCCAGCAGCTTGGCTCTTGGGGGCCCGGGCACTGAAGCTTTCTTT.

The rearrangement joins TRBV12-3 or TRBV12-4 to TRBJ2-3; the D is unclear. There are 12 residues in the CDR3. The V end was cut by 3 bases, the J end by 11 bases, with 12 bases between. CDR3 loop: CASSFGWQEQYF. The CDR3 nucleotides read TGTGCCAGCAGTTTTGGGTGGCAAGAGCAGTATTTT.

CDR3 sequence: CSGSSGLTEAFF. The CDR3 DNA reads TGCAGTGGCTCTTCCGGGTTAACTGAAGCTTTCTTT. The chain joins TRBV20-1 to TRBJ1-1; D call uncertain. The CDR3 loop spans 12 amino acids. V was cut by 7 bases and J by 5 bases, with 14 bases left in between. Germline values: CDR1 DFQATT, CDR2 SNEGSKA (reference sequence).

This clonotype has only a few counts. The chain combines TRBV7-6 with TRBJ2-2; no definite D call. CDR1 and CDR2 from the germline V gene are SGHVS and FNYEAQ. This CDR3 contains 15 residues. V was shortened by 0 bases and J by 4 bases, with 9 bases between the two germline ends. This chain's CDR3 is CASSLAGPSTGELFF. For the CDR3, the DNA is TGTGCCAGCAGCTTAGCGGGCCCCAGCACCGGGGAGCTGTTTTTT. Full variable domain (rest looked up from reference TRBV7-6 and TRBJ2-2): GAGVSQSPRYKVTKRGQDVALRCDPISGHVSLYWYRQALGQGPEFLTYFNYEAQQDKSGLPNDRFSAERPEGSISTLTIQRTEQRDSAMYRCASSLAGPSTGELFFGEGSRLTVL.

In this sample, this clonotype turned up many times. At one boundary the junction diverges from the germline segment, which might be a read error. The genes are TRBV19 and TRBJ2-5; possible D gene TRBD1, 6 bases. The V gene's germline CDR1 is LNHDA and CDR2 SQIVND (reference sequence). The CDR3 runs to 15 residues. The CDR3 loop reads CASSPDRTVQGTQYF. CDR3 DNA: TGTGCCAGTAGTCCTGACAGGACCGTCCAAGGGACCCAGTACTTC.

This clonotype has a count of ten or more. The rearrangement uses TRBV3-1 and TRBJ2-7, with TRBD1 matching over 11 bases. This CDR3 comprises 15 residues. Germline trimming cut 4 bases from V and 3 bases from J; bases unmatched to any gene: 5. Germline V gives CDR1 LGHDT, CDR2 YNNKEL (reference sequence). The chain's CDR3 is CASSRRTGGGYEQYF. The DNA for the CDR3 is TGTGCCAGCAGCCGCCGGACAGGGGGCGGCTACGAGCAGTACTTC.

Remarks on this clonotype: A much larger clone differs from this one at a single base, so this may be a read error. The chain is built from TRBV28 and TRBJ2-7; 8 nucleotides match TRBD1. The germline gives CDR1 MDHEN, CDR2 SYDVKM. This CDR3 spans 18 amino acids. The V segment lost 8 bases and the J segment 6 bases; nucleotides outside the gene matches: 24. The CDR3: CASGSPGTGGGHLGEQYF. For the CDR3, the DNA is TGTGCCAGCGGTTCCCCAGGCACAGGGGGTGGCCACCTTGGCGAGCAGTACTTC.

The chain combines TRBV20-1 with TRBJ2-3, with D unclear. Germline CDR1 is DFQATT and CDR2 is SNEGSKA (reference sequence). The CDR3 is 15 amino acids. V was pared by 0 bases and J by 8 bases, with 18 bases between. The CDR3 loop reads CSARDPASSPGTQYF. In DNA form, the CDR3 reads TGCAGTGCTAGAGATCCTGCTAGTTCTCCAGGTACGCAGTATTTT.

This clonotype was counted ten times or more. The V call is TRBV20-1, the J call TRBJ2-1; TRBD1 aligns across 7 bases. Trimming cost V 6 bases and J 0 bases; bases outside gene matches: 8. Germline V gives CDR1 DFQATT, CDR2 SNEGSKA (reference sequence). The CDR3 totals 15 residues. CDR3 loop: CSATGQVSSYNEQFF. The CDR3 bases are TGCAGTGCAACCGGACAGGTCAGCTCCTACAATGAGCAGTTCTTC.

This chain uses TRBV7-9 with TRBJ1-1; TRBD1 agrees at 8 bases. V was clipped by 5 bases and J by 5 bases; unmatched bases: 10. This CDR3 is built from 15 residues. Germline CDR1 and CDR2: SEHNR and FQNEAQ (reference sequence). This CDR3 is CASSAPGQAKTEAFF. The CDR3 DNA reads TGTGCCAGCAGCGCACCGGGACAGGCTAAAACTGAAGCTTTCTTT.

This clonotype was picked up many times. This sequence joins TRBV5-1 and TRBJ2-5; 10 positions agree with TRBD1. CDR1 and CDR2 from the germline V gene are SGHRS and YFSETQ. J was trimmed by 4 bases and V by 0 bases; bases with no gene match: 6. CDR3 length: 16 residues. The CDR3 bases are TGCGCCAGCAGCTTGGTTGCTGGACAGGGGGTAGAGACCCAGTACTTC. This translates into CASSLVAGQGVETQYF.

V and J are TRBV11-3 and TRBJ2-2, with TRBD2 identical over 9 bases. CDR1 and CDR2 (germline): SGHNT, YENEEA. This CDR3 comprises 16 residues. Unmatched junction bases numbered 5, after V lost 5 bases and J lost 1 base. The CDR3 reads CASSTGTSWNTGELFF. The CDR3 DNA sequence: TGTGCCAGCAGCACCGGGACTAGCTGGAACACCGGGGAGCTGTTTTTT. The complete variable domain, with remaining parts taken from reference TRBV11-3 and TRBJ2-2, reads EAGVVQSPRYKIIEKKQPVAFWCNPISGHNTLYWYLQNLGQGPELLIRYENEEAVDDSQLPKDRFSAERLKGVDSTLKIQPAELGDSAVYLCASSTGTSWNTGELFFGEGSRLTVL.

In its sample, this clonotype was seen many times. This sequence joins TRBV20-1 and TRBJ2-7; D gene ambiguous. Germline V gene lookup returns CDR1 DFQATT and CDR2 SNEGSKA (reference sequence). The CDR3 spans 14 residues. The germline V and J ends were trimmed by 5 bases and 0 bases, with 14 bases remaining between them. The CDR3 DNA is TGCAGTGCTGAGGATCAAGGCCTCTCCTACGAGCAGTACTTC. Its protein is CSAEDQGLSYEQYF.

Comments on this clonotype: A much larger clonotype is one base distant, so this may be a read error. V usage is TRBV7-8 and J usage is TRBJ2-5, with 10 bases matching TRBD2. Germline values: CDR1 SGHVS, CDR2 FQNEAQ. This CDR3 contains 16 residues. CDR3 sequence: CVSRRSSGSGAETQYF. CDR3 sequence (DNA): TGTGTCAGCAGACGGTCTAGCGGGAGTGGAGCGGAGACCCAGTACTTC.

This clonotype was recorded a few times. The chain joins TRBV25-1 to TRBJ2-1; TRBD2 matches at 10 bases. The V gene's germline CDR1 is MGHDK and CDR2 SYGVNS. The V and J ends lost 3 bases and 7 bases, in that order; junction bases with no gene match: 9. This CDR3 region has 16 residues. The CDR3 sequence: CASSDIGTSALNEQFF. CDR3 coding DNA: TGTGCCAGCAGTGATATAGGGACTAGCGCCTTGAATGAGCAGTTCTTC.

The chain joins TRBV19 to TRBJ2-3, with no clear D. Per the germline V gene, CDR1 is LNHDA and CDR2 is SQIVND (reference sequence). V lost 1 base to trimming and J lost 2 bases, with 10 bases between them. This CDR3 spans 15 amino acids. The DNA for the CDR3 is TGTGCCAGTAGTATAGGCCAGGAGAACACAGATACGCAGTATTTT. Translating gives CASSIGQENTDTQYF.